These 13 T cell receptor beta chains share one sample of origin, sequenced in a study of shared clonotypes between healthy human individuals. Only in-frame clones appear in the TCRdb table, and some are missing; sequencing was by immunoSEQ multiplex PCR. The repertoire holds roughly 450,000 clones, 75% to 85% seen once, with over 10% in the top ten. The specimen sequenced was PBMCs. These receptors all stem from a woman in her 40s in good health. Some clones in this sample may be carry-over from other donors' samples.

V usage is TRBV14 and J usage is TRBJ2-3; D not certain. Germline CDR1 reads SGHDN; CDR2 reads FVKESK. The CDR3 has 12 amino acids. Trimming removed 3 bases at V and 2 bases at J, with 3 bases between. CDR3 bases: TGTGCCAGCAGCCACATCACAGATACGCAGTATTTT. Protein product: CASSHITDTQYF. Full variable domain (remainder filled in from reference TRBV14 and TRBJ2-3): EAGVTQFPSHSVIEKGQTVTLRCDPISGHDNLYWYRRVMGKEIKFLLHFVKESKQDESGMPNNRFLAERTGGTYSTLKVQPAELEDSGVYFCASSHITDTQYFGPGTRLTVL.

This clone was counted only a few times. The rearrangement uses TRBV6-1 and TRBJ2-1, with D tentatively TRBD1 or TRBD2 (5 bases each). V was trimmed by 6 bases and J by 4 bases, leaving 16 bases between them. The CDR3 is 15 amino acids. Germline-derived CDR1 and CDR2 are MNHNS and SASEGT. The CDR3 protein is CASRRSRDPYNEQFF. CDR3 coding DNA: TGTGCCAGCAGGAGATCCCGGGACCCATACAATGAGCAGTTCTTC.

This clone came up once. The chain employs TRBV5-1 and TRBJ2-2; D is perhaps TRBD1 (6 bases). This CDR3 region has 19 residues. Trimming took 0 bases from V and 5 from J, leaving 23 bases between them. Germline CDR1 SGHRS, CDR2 YFSETQ. The CDR3 DNA is TGCGCCAGCAGCTTGGAACTCAAAGTACAGGGAAGGAGGACCGGGGAGCTGTTTTTT. It is translated as CASSLELKVQGRRTGELFF. Together with reference TRBV5-1 and TRBJ2-2, the CDR3 gives the full variable domain: KAGVTQTPRYLIKTRGQQVTLSCSPISGHRSVSWYQQTPGQGLQFLFEYFSETQRNKGNFPGRFSGRQFSNSRSEMNVSTLELGDSALYLCASSLELKVQGRRTGELFFGEGSRLTVL.

The chain has TRBV2 and TRBJ1-1, with 7 nucleotides matching TRBD1. Trimming cost V 4 bases and J 1 base; bases outside gene matches: 6. The CDR3 has 15 amino acids. The germline V gene has CDR1 SNHLY and CDR2 FYNNEI. In nucleotides, the CDR3 is TGTGCCAGCAGTGGAACGGGACAGAGGAACACTGAAGCTTTCTTT. It codes for CASSGTGQRNTEAFF. The full variable domain, in which reference TRBV2 and TRBJ1-1 provide the parts outside the CDR3, is EPEVTQTPSHQVTQMGQEVILRCVPISNHLYFYWYRQILGQKVEFLVSFYNNEISEKSEIFDDQFSVERPDGSNFTLKIRSTKLEDSAMYFCASSGTGQRNTEAFFGQGTRLTVV.

The rearrangement links TRBV18 to TRBJ2-2, with TRBD2 as a possible D gene (5 bases). Germline CDR1 is KGHSH and CDR2 is LQKENI. V lost 0 bases to trimming and J lost 0 bases, with 8 bases between them. The CDR3 covers 16 residues. The CDR3 bases are TGTGCCAGCTCACCACCTGGGGAGACGAACACCGGGGAGCTGTTTTTT. This gives the protein CASSPPGETNTGELFF. Based on the CDR3 plus reference TRBV18 and TRBJ2-2, the full variable domain is NAGVMQNPRHLVRRRGQEARLRCSPMKGHSHVYWYRQLPEEGLKFMVYLQKENIIDESGMPKERFSAEFPKEGPSILRIQQVVRGDSAAYFCASSPPGETNTGELFFGEGSRLTVL.

This clone came up a few times. The genes are TRBV9 and TRBJ1-1; 8 bases are shared with TRBD1. Trimming removed 4 bases from V and 6 bases from J; junction bases left unmatched: 8. CDR1 and CDR2 (germline): SGDLS, YYNGEE. The CDR3 spans 14 residues. CDR3 in DNA: TGTGCCAGCAGCACGACAGGGGCAGGCGCTGAAGCTTTCTTT. As protein: CASSTTGAGAEAFF.

The rearrangement uses TRBV29-1 and TRBJ2-3; 9 bases match TRBD2. Per germline, CDR1 SQVTM and CDR2 ANQGSEA. V lost 6 bases to trimming and J lost 0 bases; unmatched junction nucleotides: 7. The CDR3 has 15 amino acids. The CDR3 reads CSVLSAGGSTDTQYF. The CDR3 DNA reads TGCAGCGTGTTATCCGCGGGGGGGAGCACAGATACGCAGTATTTT.

This clone was seen a single time. The J gene is TRBJ2-7, the V gene TRBV18; maybe TRBD2 (5 bases). The germline V gene encodes CDR1 KGHSH and CDR2 LQKENI. The germline V and J ends were trimmed by 3 bases and 3 bases, with 15 bases remaining between them. This CDR3 is 15 amino acids long. The DNA for the CDR3 is TGTGCCAGCTCACCCCGCTCGAGGACTCTCTACGAGCAGTACTTC. Translation: CASSPRSRTLYEQYF.

The chain joins TRBV5-1 to TRBJ2-3; D perhaps matches TRBD2 (6 bases). In germline, CDR1 is SGHRS, CDR2 YFSETQ. The CDR3 is 15 amino acids. Between the trimmed V and J ends, which lost 0 bases and 4 bases, there was a span of 12 bases. DNA for the CDR3: TGCGCCAGCAGCTTGGGGCGGGGATCGGCAGATACGCAGTATTTT. As protein: CASSLGRGSADTQYF.

V usage is TRBV4-3 and J usage is TRBJ2-5; the match to TRBD1 covers 7 bases. Looked up from germline, CDR1 is LGHNA and CDR2 is YSLEER. The CDR3 covers 15 residues. V was pared by 2 bases and J by 5 bases, with 8 bases of the junction left unmatched. The DNA for the CDR3 is TGCGCCAGCAGCCAAAGTTTGACAGGGTGGGAGACCCAGTACTTC. Protein: CASSQSLTGWETQYF.

This rearrangement joins TRBV9 to TRBJ2-5, with 9 positions matching TRBD2. The J call may be faulty, since TRBJ2-7 better matches the DNA end. Per germline, CDR1 SGDLS and CDR2 YYNGEE. This CDR3 spans 15 amino acids. The CDR3 DNA sequence: TGTGCCAGCAGCCCCCGGTTTAGCGGGAGCGACGAGCAGTACTTC. Translated, it gives CASSPRFSGSDEQYF.

The V and J genes are TRBV28 and TRBJ1-3; D remains ambiguous. The CDR3 is made up of 15 amino acids. Germline CDR1 is MDHEN and CDR2 is SYDVKM. V shed 1 base and J shed 0 bases, with 7 bases lying between them. In DNA form, the CDR3 reads TGTGCCAGCAGTTTATCGCCCAACTCTGGAAACACCATATATTTT. This encodes CASSLSPNSGNTIYF.

The rearrangement joins TRBV15 to TRBJ2-7; D may be TRBD1 (6 bases). This CDR3 comprises 15 residues. V was clipped by 5 bases and J by 2 bases, with 16 bases between them. Germline V lookup: CDR1 LNHNV, CDR2 YYDKDF (reference sequence). The CDR3 sequence is CATSHYRASAYEQYF. The DNA of the CDR3 is TGTGCCACCAGCCATTACAGGGCGTCCGCCTACGAGCAGTACTTC.